This T cell receptor beta chain came from a study of blood T cell repertoires in COVID-19. Turning to the study itself: Samples taken during acute and convalescent COVID-19 were collected in the United States, Italy and Spain. Sample material is recorded as cDNA or gDNA derived from T cells, B-cell-depleted T cells, or PBMCs.

Authors' processing steps: From reference gene primer amplification, estimates of nucleated cell counts were derived. Here immunoSEQ multiplex PCR was the method, and the copy in TCRdb shows in-frame clones only, minus some. For V, J and clone size, that table is used; D and trimming come from the DNA. The data show 65,000 to 85,000 clones, roughly 84% seen once. Trimming left V 4 bases short and J 2 bases short, with 26 bases between. The CDR3 has 19 amino acids. The germline V gene encodes CDR1 SEHNR and CDR2 FQNEAQ (reference sequence). This TCR was recovered from a woman aged 18-35 years with acute or convalescent COVID-19. The chain links TRBV7-9 to TRBJ2-5, with D tentatively TRBD1 (5 bases). Sequencing was carried out using peripheral blood. The CDR3 nucleotides read TGTGCCAGCAGCTCCCCAAAAGGGGTTTTGGGAAACGATCAAGAGACCCAGTACTTC. This gives the protein CASSSPKGVLGNDQETQYF. The full variable domain, its missing parts supplied by reference TRBV7-9 and TRBJ2-5, is DTGVSQNPRHKITKRGQNVTFRCDPISEHNRLYWYRQTLGQGPEFLTYFQNEAQLEKSRLLSDRFSAERPKGSFSTLEIQRTEQGDSAMYLCASSSPKGVLGNDQETQYFGPGTRLLVL.